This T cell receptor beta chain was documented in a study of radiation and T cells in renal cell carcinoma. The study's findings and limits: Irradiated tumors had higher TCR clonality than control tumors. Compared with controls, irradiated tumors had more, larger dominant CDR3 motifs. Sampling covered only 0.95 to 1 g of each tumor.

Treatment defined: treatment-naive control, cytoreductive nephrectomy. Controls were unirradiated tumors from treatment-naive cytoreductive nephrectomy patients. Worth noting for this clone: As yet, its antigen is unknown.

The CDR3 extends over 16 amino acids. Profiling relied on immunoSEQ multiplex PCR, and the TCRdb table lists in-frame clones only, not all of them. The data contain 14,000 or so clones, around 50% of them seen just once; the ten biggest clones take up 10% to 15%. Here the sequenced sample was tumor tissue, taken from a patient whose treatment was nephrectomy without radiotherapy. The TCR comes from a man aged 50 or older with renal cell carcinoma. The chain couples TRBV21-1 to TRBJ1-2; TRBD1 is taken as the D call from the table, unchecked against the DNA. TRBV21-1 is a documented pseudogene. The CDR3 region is CASSKVTGGAHYGYTF. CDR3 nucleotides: TGTGCCAGCAGCAAGGTGACAGGGGGCGCGCACTATGGCTACACCTTC.